Presented here are 13 T cell receptor beta chains from one specimen sequenced in a study of OX40 agonist ivuxolimab in advanced cancers. Libraries were prepared by immunoSEQ multiplex PCR; TCRdb keeps only in-frame clonotypes and omits some of them. This table holds around 90,000 clones, about 90% found once. Material: CD4+ or CD8+ T cells sorted from blood, obtained in a trial of the OX40 agonist ivuxolimab. The receptors originated from an adult with an advanced solid tumor such as melanoma, head and neck, liver or kidney cancer.

V usage is TRBV7-3 and J usage is TRBJ2-2; maybe TRBD1 (5 bases). The germline gives CDR1 SGHTA, CDR2 FQGTGA. CDR3 size: 17 residues. V shed 5 bases and J shed 3 bases, with 19 bases lying between them. The CDR3 here is CASSPNPAGPDTGELFF. CDR3 coding DNA: TGTGCCAGCAGCCCTAACCCGGCAGGGCCAGACACCGGGGAGCTGTTTTTT.

V usage is TRBV6-1 and J usage is TRBJ2-7; 8 nucleotides line up with TRBD2. Germline CDR1 reads MNHNS; CDR2 reads SASEGT. This CDR3 is built from 15 residues. The V and J ends lost 8 bases and 2 bases, in that order; junction bases with no gene match: 11. The CDR3 nucleotides read TGTGCCAGCTTCGATCTCGGGAGGGCCCCCTACGAGCAGTACTTC. Amino acid sequence: CASFDLGRAPYEQYF.

The rearrangement joins TRBV11-3 to TRBJ2-1; 9 nucleotides line up with TRBD1. The CDR3 extends over 16 amino acids. The germline V gene has CDR1 SGHNT and CDR2 YENEEA. The junction had 9 bases not matched to a gene; V was cut back by 3 bases and J by 6 bases. The CDR3 sequence is CASSLGSGTGSNEQFF. In DNA, the CDR3 is TGTGCCAGCAGCTTGGGCTCCGGGACAGGGAGCAATGAGCAGTTCTTC.

This chain joins TRBV30 and TRBJ2-1; tentatively, D is TRBD1 or TRBD2 (5 bases each). Germline CDR1 reads GTSNPN; CDR2 reads SVGIG (reference sequence). CDR3 length: 16 residues. Trimming shortened V by 1 base and J by 7 bases, and 20 bases separated the two germline ends. The chain's CDR3 is CAWSAWDAGILNEQFF. The CDR3 DNA follows: TGTGCCTGGAGTGCATGGGACGCCGGGATCTTAAATGAGCAGTTCTTC.

This clone was recorded once. This rearrangement joins TRBV5-6 to TRBJ1-6; D perhaps matches TRBD1 (5 bases). CDR3 length: 15 amino acids. The V gene lost 0 bases and the J gene lost 7 bases, with 11 bases spanning the gap. Germline CDR1 is SGHDT and CDR2 is YYEEEE. The CDR3 protein is CASSLAGGMNSPLHF. The DNA of the CDR3 is TGTGCCAGCAGCTTGGCCGGGGGAATGAATTCACCCCTCCACTTT.

The chain recombines TRBV6-6 with TRBJ2-2; D may be TRBD1 or TRBD2 (6 bases each). Trimming shortened V by 7 bases and J by 4 bases, and 10 bases separated the two germline ends. This CDR3 has 13 residues. CDR1 MNHNY and CDR2 SVGAGI come from the germline V gene (reference sequence). The CDR3 region is CASTGGGTGELFF. CDR3 bases: TGTGCCAGCACCGGAGGGGGCACCGGGGAGCTGTTTTTT.

The chain uses TRBV6-5 and TRBJ2-6; D uncertain. The CDR3 contains 15 residues. Trimming pared 5 bases from V and 2 bases from J, leaving 10 bases between. Germline assignment: CDR1 MNHEY and CDR2 SVGAGI. CDR3 coding DNA: TGTGCCAGCAGTCCGTATTCTACTGGGGCCAACGTCCTGACTTTC. It encodes CASSPYSTGANVLTF.

CDR3 amino acids: CASSQDRSSNEKLFF. DNA of the CDR3: TGCGCCAGCAGCCAAGATCGTTCATCTAATGAAAAACTGTTTTTT. The genes are TRBV4-3 and TRBJ1-4; D unclear. Trimming pared 0 bases from V and 3 bases from J, leaving 8 bases between. This CDR3 contains 15 residues. Germline values: CDR1 LGHNA, CDR2 YSLEER.

The chain recombines TRBV7-2 with TRBJ2-5; 7 nucleotides match TRBD1. V shed 5 bases and J 5 bases; nucleotides not matched to a gene: 8. The CDR3 is 14 residues long. The germline CDR1 and CDR2 sequences are SGHTA and FQGNSA. In DNA form, the CDR3 reads TGTGCCAGCAGCCCAGACAGGGTACGGGAGACCCAGTACTTC. Amino acid sequence: CASSPDRVRETQYF.

This chain connects TRBV4-2 to TRBJ2-7, with a tentative D call TRBD2 (6 bases). V lost 4 bases and J 2 bases, leaving 21 bases between the germline ends. This CDR3 has 17 amino acids. The germline V gene has CDR1 LGHNA and CDR2 YNFKEQ. CDR3 region: CASSPSKREAGPYEQYF. The CDR3 DNA sequence: TGTGCCAGCAGCCCATCCAAGAGGGAGGCCGGCCCCTACGAGCAGTACTTC.

This chain connects TRBV29-1 to TRBJ1-2, with D possibly matching TRBD1 (5 bases). The CDR3 spans 14 residues. Per germline, CDR1 SQVTM and CDR2 ANQGSEA. Trimming removed 2 bases from V and 3 bases from J, with 13 bases in between. DNA for the CDR3: TGCAGCGTTGAACCGGGGGGAAGAGACTATGGCTACACCTTC. It encodes CSVEPGGRDYGYTF.

The rearrangement links TRBV6-1 to TRBJ2-7; 8 bases agree with TRBD1. CDR3 length: 15 residues. The V segment lost 7 bases and the J segment 2 bases; nucleotides outside the gene matches: 10. Germline CDR1 MNHNS, CDR2 SASEGT. CDR3 bases: TGTGCCAGCACTACCGACAGGGGAAGCACCTACGAGCAGTACGTC. It specifies CASTTDRGSTYEQYV.

The CDR3 is CASSLITGGTEAFF. In nucleotides, the CDR3 is TGTGCCAGCAGCTTAATAACAGGGGGAACTGAAGCTTTCTTT. The chain employs TRBV7-9 and TRBJ1-1; 8 bases match TRBD1. Germline V CDR1 and CDR2: SEHNR, FQNEAQ (reference sequence). The CDR3 runs 14 residues. Trimming cost V 2 bases and J 5 bases; bases outside gene matches: 4.